Listed below are T cell receptor beta chains from one sample, sequenced in a study of OX40 agonist ivuxolimab in advanced cancers. Assay: immunoSEQ multiplex PCR; the TCRdb copy retains only in-frame clones and omits some. The data contain approximately 80,000 clones, roughly 89% of them singletons. The source material was CD4+ or CD8+ T cells sorted from blood, sampled in a trial of the OX40 agonist ivuxolimab. Receptors were obtained from an adult with an advanced solid tumor such as melanoma, head and neck, liver or kidney cancer. CDR3s include the opening cysteine and the closing phenylalanine or tryptophan. The order of the fields is V gene, J gene, D gene, clone size, CDR3 protein, CDR3 DNA. D genes are given only for firm matches. A clone size is listed for some rows: how often the clone was seen (once, few, many), or a class if it is expanded.

TRBV7-2	TRBJ2-7	NA	NA	CASSPVGGEKLYEQYF	TGTGCCAGCAGCCCCGTGGGGGGAGAGAAACTCTACGAGCAGTACTTC
TRBV11-3	TRBJ2-1	TRBD2	NA	CASSPGLVPGYNEQFF	TGTGCCAGCAGCCCAGGACTAGTCCCGGGCTACAATGAGCAGTTCTTC
TRBV6-1	TRBJ1-3	TRBD1	NA	CASSEVSGTVGSTGNTIYF	TGTGCCAGCAGTGAAGTTTCCGGGACAGTAGGTTCAACTGGAAACACCATATATTTT
TRBV14	TRBJ2-3	TRBD1	NA	CASSQRQGWSTDTQYF	TGTGCCAGCAGCCAACGACAGGGTTGGAGCACAGATACGCAGTATTTT
TRBV11-3	TRBJ1-1	NA	NA	CASSFRGYTEAFF	TGTGCCAGCAGCTTTCGGGGGTACACTGAAGCTTTCTTT
TRBV19	TRBJ2-3	NA	NA	CASSIYPGYTDTQYF	TGTGCCAGTAGTATTTACCCGGGGTATACAGATACGCAGTATTTT
TRBV18	TRBJ2-7	NA	few	CASSTSRTVLTDEQYF	TGTGCCAGCTCAACATCCCGGACAGTCCTTACAGACGAGCAGTACTTC
TRBV30	TRBJ2-7	NA	NA	CAWSKSGAKLGEQYF	TGTGCCTGGAGCAAGTCGGGGGCGAAACTGGGGGAGCAGTACTTC
TRBV7-8	TRBJ2-2	TRBD1	once	CASIPLLRDRGPAGELFF	TGTGCCAGCATTCCCCTCCTCCGGGACAGAGGTCCGGCCGGGGAGCTGTTTTTT
TRBV6-5	TRBJ2-1	NA	once	CASSHGIYNEQFF	TGTGCCAGCAGTCACGGGATTTACAATGAGCAGTTCTTC
TRBV27	TRBJ1-5	NA	NA	CASSFGGLQPQHF	TGTGCCAGCAGTTTTGGGGGTTTACAGCCCCAGCATTTT
TRBV29-1	TRBJ2-1	TRBD1	NA	CSVEGIVRTGVPYNEQFF	TGCAGCGTTGAAGGAATTGTAAGGACAGGGGTTCCCTACAATGAGCAGTTCTTC
TRBV30	TRBJ1-6	NA	NA	CAWSSADNSPLHF	TGTGCCTGGAGTTCGGCCGACAATTCACCCCTCCACTTT
TRBV7-9	TRBJ1-4	TRBD1	once	CASRRQGARDEKLFF	TGTGCCAGCAGGCGACAGGGGGCTCGGGATGAAAAACTGTTTTTT